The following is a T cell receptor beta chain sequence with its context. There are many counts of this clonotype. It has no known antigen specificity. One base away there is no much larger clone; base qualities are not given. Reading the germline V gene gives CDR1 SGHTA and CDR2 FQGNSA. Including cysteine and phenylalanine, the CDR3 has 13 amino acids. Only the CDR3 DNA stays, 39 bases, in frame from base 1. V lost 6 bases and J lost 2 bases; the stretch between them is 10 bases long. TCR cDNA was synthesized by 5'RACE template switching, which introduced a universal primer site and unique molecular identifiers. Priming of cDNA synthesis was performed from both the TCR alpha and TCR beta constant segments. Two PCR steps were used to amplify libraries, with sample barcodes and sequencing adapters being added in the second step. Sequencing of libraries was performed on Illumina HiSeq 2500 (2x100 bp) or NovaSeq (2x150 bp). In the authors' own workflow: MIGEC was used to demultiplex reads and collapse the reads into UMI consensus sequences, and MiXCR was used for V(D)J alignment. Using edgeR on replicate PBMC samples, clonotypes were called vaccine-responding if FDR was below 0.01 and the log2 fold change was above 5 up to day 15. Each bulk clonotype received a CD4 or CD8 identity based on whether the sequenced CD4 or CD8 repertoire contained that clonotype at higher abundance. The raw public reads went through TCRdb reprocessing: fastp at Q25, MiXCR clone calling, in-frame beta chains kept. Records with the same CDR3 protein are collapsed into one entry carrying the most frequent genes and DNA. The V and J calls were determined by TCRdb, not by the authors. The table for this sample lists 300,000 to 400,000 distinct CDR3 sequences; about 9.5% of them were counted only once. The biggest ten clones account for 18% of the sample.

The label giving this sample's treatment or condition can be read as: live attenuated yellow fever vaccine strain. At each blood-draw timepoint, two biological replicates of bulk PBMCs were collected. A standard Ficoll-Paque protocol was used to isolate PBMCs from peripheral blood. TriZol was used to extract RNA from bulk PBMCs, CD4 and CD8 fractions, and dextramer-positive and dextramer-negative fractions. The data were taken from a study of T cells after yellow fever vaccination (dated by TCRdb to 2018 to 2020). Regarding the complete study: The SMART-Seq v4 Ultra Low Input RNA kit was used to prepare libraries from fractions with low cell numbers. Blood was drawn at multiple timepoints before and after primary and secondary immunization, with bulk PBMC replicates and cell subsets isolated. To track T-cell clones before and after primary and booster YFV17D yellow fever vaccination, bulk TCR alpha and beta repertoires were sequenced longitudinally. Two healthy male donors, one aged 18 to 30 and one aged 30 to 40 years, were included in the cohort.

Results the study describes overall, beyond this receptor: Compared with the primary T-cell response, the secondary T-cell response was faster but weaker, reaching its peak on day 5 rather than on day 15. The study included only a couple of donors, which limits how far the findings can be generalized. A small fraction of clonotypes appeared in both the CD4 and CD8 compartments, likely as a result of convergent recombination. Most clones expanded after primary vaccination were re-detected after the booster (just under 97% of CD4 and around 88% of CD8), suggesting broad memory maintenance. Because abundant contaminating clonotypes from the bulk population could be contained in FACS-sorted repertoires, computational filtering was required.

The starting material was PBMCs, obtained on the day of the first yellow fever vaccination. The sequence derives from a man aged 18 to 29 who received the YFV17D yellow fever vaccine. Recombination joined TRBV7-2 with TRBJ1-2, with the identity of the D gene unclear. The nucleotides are TGTGCCAGCAGGAGTTGGGAAAACTATGGCTACACCTTC. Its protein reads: CASRSWENYGYTF.